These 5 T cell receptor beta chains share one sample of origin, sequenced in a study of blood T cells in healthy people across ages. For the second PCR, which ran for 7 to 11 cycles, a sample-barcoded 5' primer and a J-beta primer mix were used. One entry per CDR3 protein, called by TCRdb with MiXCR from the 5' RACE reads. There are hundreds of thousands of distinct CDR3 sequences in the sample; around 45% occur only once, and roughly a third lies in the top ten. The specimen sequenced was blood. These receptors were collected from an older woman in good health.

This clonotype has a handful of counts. CDR3 sequence reads: CAIRKSGNEQFF. Here the CDR3 DNA reads TGTGCCATCAGGAAGAGCGGCAATGAGCAGTTCTTC. The chain combines TRBV10-3 with TRBJ2-1; TRBD2 might be the D (5 bases). In germline, CDR1 is ENHRY, CDR2 SYGVKD. V dropped 6 bases and J dropped 6 bases, with 9 bases sitting between them. This CDR3 is 12 amino acids long.

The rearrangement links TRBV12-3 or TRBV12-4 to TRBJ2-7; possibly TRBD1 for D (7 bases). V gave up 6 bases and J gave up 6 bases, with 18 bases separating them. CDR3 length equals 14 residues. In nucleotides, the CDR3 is TGTGCCAGCAGAGCGACAGGGAGGTCGCTCGAGCAGTACTTC. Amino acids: CASRATGRSLEQYF.

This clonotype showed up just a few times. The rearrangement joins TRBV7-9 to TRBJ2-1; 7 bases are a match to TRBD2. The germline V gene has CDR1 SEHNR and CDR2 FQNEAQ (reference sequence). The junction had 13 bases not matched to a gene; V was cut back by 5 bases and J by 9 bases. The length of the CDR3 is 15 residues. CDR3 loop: CASSGWDWGGSEQFF. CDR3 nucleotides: TGTGCCAGCAGCGGCTGGGACTGGGGGGGATCTGAGCAGTTCTTC.

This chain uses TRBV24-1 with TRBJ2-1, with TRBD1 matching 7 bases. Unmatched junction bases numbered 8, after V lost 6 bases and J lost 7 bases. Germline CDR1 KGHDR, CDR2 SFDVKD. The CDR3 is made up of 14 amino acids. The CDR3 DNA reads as TGTGCCACCAGTTCGACAGGGATTCGAAATGAGCAGTTCTTC. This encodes CATSSTGIRNEQFF.

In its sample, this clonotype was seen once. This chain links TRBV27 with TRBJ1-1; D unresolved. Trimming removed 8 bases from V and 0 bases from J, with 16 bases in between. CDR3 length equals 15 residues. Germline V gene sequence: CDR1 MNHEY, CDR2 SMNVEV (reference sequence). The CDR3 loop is CASRRADTMNTEAFF. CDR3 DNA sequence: TGTGCCAGCCGGCGGGCAGACACCATGAACACTGAAGCTTTCTTT.